This T cell receptor (beta chain) is drawn from a study of cytomegalovirus exposure and HLA in healthy donors. Whole-study findings and limits: Apparent HLA restriction characterized most CMV-associated TCR beta chains in a later analysis. Association of a missense DCLRE1C variant with TCR beta V- and J-gene trimming was reported in a later analysis. Highly shared variants forming one cluster were likely a sequencing artifact. Among TCR beta chains, those listed as cytomegalovirus-associated numbered some 170.

A multiplex PCR was run with 60 Vbeta primers and 13 Jbeta primers. The data were produced by immunoSEQ multiplex PCR, yet TCRdb's version contains in-frame clones alone and is incomplete. The sample holds fewer than 60,000 clones, 72% seen once. CDR1 is SGHDN and CDR2 is FVKESK in the germline V gene. The CDR3 runs 17 residues. V lost 0 bases to trimming and J lost 3 bases, with 14 bases between them. This clone was detected a few times. The antigen is undetermined. The origin of this receptor is a woman aged 50 to 60 in good health and CMV-seropositive. The chain uses TRBV14 and TRBJ1-4; D is unclear. The specimen was PBMCs. CDR3 in amino acids: CASSQEVGYGANEKLFF. DNA for the CDR3: TGTGCCAGCAGCCAAGAAGTGGGTTACGGGGCTAATGAAAAACTGTTTTTT.